This T cell receptor beta chain appears in the sequencing data of a study of human T cells and chemical hapten exposure. Study information: How much TCR each sample yielded varied, mostly because pooled library volumes differed slightly.

As to time point: healthy volunteer bleed at 2 weeks. Sequencing started from total RNA isolated from unfractionated whole blood. About this clonotype: Its antigen is as yet unknown.

The CDR3 is made up of 13 amino acids. V shed 5 bases and J 6 bases; nucleotides not matched to a gene: 5. Germline CDR1 is SGHAT and CDR2 is FQNNGV. General study points: TCRs at a frequency above 1 in 1000 stayed unchanged with DPC sensitization.

What the library attached to individual cDNA molecules were unique molecular identifiers. TCRdb analysed the RACE reads with MiXCR anew, one entry per CDR3 protein. Of over 85,000 distinct CDR3 sequences listed, about 8.6% were seen once; the top ten hold about 3.1%. This TCR derives from a female donor in good health. Some clones in this sample may be carry-over from other donors' samples. Sequencing was carried out using whole blood. The chain is built from TRBV11-2 and TRBJ2-7; TRBD1 matches 9 bases. The CDR3 spells CASSIRDRAEQYF. The CDR3 DNA reads TGTGCCAGCAGCATACGGGACAGGGCCGAGCAGTACTTC.